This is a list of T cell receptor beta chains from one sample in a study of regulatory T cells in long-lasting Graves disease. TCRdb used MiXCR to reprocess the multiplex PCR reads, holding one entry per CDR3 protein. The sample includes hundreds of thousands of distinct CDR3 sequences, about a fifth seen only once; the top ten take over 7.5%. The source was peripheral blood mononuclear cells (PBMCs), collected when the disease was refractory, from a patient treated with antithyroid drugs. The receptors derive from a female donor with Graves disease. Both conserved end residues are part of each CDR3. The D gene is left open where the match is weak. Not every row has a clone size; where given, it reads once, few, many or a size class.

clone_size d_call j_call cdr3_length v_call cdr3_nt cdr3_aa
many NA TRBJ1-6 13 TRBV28 TGTGCCAGCAAAGATTCCTATAATTCACCCCTCCACTTT CASKDSYNSPLHF
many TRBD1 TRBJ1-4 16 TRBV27 TGTGCCAGCAGTTTCCTCGGACAGGGGGCTAATGAAAAACTGTTTTTT CASSFLGQGANEKLFF
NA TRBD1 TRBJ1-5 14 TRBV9 TGTGCCAGCAGCGAAGGGGGCGAGAATCAGTCCCAGCATTTT CASSEGGENQSQHF
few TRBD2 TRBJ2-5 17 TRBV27 TGTGCCAGCAGTTTATCTAGCGGGAGAGGGTACCAAGAGACCCAGTACTTC CASSLSSGRGYQETQYF
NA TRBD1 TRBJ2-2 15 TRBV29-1 TGCAGCGTCGGGTTAGGGGGCCTTGGGGCCGGGGAGCTGTTTTTT CSVGLGGLGAGELFF
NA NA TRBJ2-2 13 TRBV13 TGTGCCAGCAGCCAACTTCGAGCCGGGGAGCTGTTTTTT CASSQLRAGELFF
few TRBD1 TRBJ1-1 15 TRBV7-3 TGTGCCAGCAGCCCTTCAGGGGGCGCTTTCACTGAAGCTTTCTTT CASSPSGGAFTEAFF
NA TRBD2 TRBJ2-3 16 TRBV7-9 TGTGCCAGCAGCTCGCGGACTAGCGGACCCACAGATACGCAGTATTTT CASSSRTSGPTDTQYF
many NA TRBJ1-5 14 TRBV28 TGTGCCAGCAAATCGGGGGGGTTGGTTAAGCCCCAGCATTTT CASKSGGLVKPQHF
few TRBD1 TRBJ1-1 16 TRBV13 TGTGCCAGCAGCTCCGAGGACAGGGGGCGCGGCACTGAAGCTTTCTTT CASSSEDRGRGTEAFF
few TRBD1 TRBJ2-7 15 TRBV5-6 TGTGCCAGCAGCTTGGGCGGGGACAGGGGTTACGAGCAGTACTTC CASSLGGDRGYEQYF
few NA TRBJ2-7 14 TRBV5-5 TGTGCCAGCAGCTTCTGGACCGATCCCTACGAGCAGTACTTC CASSFWTDPYEQYF
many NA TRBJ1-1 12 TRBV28 TGTGCCAGCAGGGACTTGAACACTGAAGCTTTCTTT CASRDLNTEAFF
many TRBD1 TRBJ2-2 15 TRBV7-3 TGTGCCAGCAGCTTACTGGACAGGGGGACCGGGGAGCTGTTTTTT CASSLLDRGTGELFF
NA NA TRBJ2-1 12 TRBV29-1 TGCAGCGGGGGGCGGATGAACAATGAGCAGTTCTTC CSGGRMNNEQFF
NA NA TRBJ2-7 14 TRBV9 TGTGCCAGCAGCGCCCTCCTCGGAGCCGCCGAGCAGTACTTC CASSALLGAAEQYF
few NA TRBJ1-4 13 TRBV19 TGTGCCAGTAGATCCTCCGGGTCTGAAAAACTGTTTTTT CASRSSGSEKLFF
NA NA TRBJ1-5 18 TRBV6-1 TGTGCCAGCAGTACCGCGCGGGCCGGGGTCGAGAGCAATCAGCCCCAGCATTTT CASSTARAGVESNQPQHF
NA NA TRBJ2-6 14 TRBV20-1 TGCAGTGCGCGGGTACACCCGGGGGCCAACGTCCTGACTTTC CSARVHPGANVLTF
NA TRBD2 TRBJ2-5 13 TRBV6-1 TGTGCCAGCAGTGAAAGCGGGAGGGAGACCCAGTACTTC CASSESGRETQYF
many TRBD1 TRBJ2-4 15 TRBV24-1 TGTGCCACCAGTGATGAAGGGGGCCCCAAAAACATTCAGTACTTC CATSDEGGPKNIQYF
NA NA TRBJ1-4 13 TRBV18 TGTGCCAGCTCACGTGAAGGGACCGAAACACTGTTTTTT CASSREGTETLFF
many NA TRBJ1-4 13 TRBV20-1 TGCAGTGCCAGGAACAGGGACAATGAAAAACTGTTTTTT CSARNRDNEKLFF